The clone carrying this T cell receptor beta chain was observed a few times. What it binds is unknown. cDNA libraries of TCR beta carried unique molecular identifiers. MiXCR, run by TCRdb on the PCR reads, gives a single entry per CDR3 protein. The sample lists more than 500,000 distinct CDR3 sequences, around a third occurring once. This entry is derived from a study of post-analysis software for immune sequencing data. The overall study: Secondary progressive, relapsing-remitting and progressive-relapsing multiple sclerosis were among the included disease courses. Study conclusions and caveats: Samples from one preparation batch, clustered by F measure, grouped strongly together. The study found TRBV5-6, TRBV5-1 and TRBV20-1 among a few TRBV segments more frequent in patients than controls.

Germline lookup yields CDR1 SGHDN and CDR2 FVKESK. The CDR3 spans 13 residues. Deletions cut 6 bases from V and 1 base from J, with 10 bases between. This chain links TRBV14 with TRBJ2-7, with TRBD1 as a possible D gene (6 bases). The TCR sequence derives from a girl aged 2 to 17 with multiple sclerosis. The sequencing input was blood. CDR3 nucleotides: TGTGCCAGCAGTCGGGGACATTCCTACGAGCAGTACTTC. This translates into CASSRGHSYEQYF.